Given below is one TCR beta chain in context. The data are from a study of response to subunit inactivated influenza vaccine. Trimming pared 0 bases from V and 0 bases from J, leaving 12 bases between. Per germline, CDR1 LGHNT and CDR2 FRNRAP. The CDR3 is 18 residues long. One entry per CDR3 protein results from TCRdb running MiXCR on the RT-PCR reads. The data hold roughly 620,000 distinct CDR3 sequences, with 11% observed a single time. The same sample was also studied in work on T cells expressing NK-cell markers. Turning to that study: Beta-chain TCR cDNA was generated via 5'RACE template switching with UMIs. The eight sequenced donors comprised seven who were HCMV-seropositive and one who was seronegative. Uncertainty persisted over the HCMV specificity of expanded NKG2C+ T cell clones.

The receptor was derived from a middle-aged man who received an inactivated influenza vaccine. The specimen comprised PBMCs from blood, sampled on the day of vaccination. This chain joins TRBV12-5 and TRBJ2-6; D gene unclear. CDR3 sequence reads: CASGLVPLGHSGANVLTF. The CDR3 DNA reads as TGTGCTAGTGGTTTGGTACCCCTGGGCCACTCTGGGGCCAACGTCCTGACTTTC.